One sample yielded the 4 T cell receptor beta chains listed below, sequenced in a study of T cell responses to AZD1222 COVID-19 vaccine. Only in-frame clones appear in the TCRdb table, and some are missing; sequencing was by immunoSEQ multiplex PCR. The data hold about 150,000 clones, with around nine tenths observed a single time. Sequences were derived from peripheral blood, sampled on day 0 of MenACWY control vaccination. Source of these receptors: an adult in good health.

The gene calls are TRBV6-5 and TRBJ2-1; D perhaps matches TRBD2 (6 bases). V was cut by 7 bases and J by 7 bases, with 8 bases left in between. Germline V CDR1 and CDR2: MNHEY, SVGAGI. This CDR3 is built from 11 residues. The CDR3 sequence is CASTGRNEQFF. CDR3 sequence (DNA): TGTGCCAGCACAGGGAGGAATGAGCAGTTCTTC.

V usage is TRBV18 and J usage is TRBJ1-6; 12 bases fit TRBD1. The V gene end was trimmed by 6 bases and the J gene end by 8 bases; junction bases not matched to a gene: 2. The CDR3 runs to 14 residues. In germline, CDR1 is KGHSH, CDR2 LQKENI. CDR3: CASSGTGGDSPLHF. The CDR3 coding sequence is TGTGCCAGCTCCGGGACAGGGGGCGATTCACCCCTCCACTTT.

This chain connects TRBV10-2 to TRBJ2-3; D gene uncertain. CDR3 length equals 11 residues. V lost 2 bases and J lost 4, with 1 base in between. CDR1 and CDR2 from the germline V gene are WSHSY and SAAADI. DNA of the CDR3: TGCGCCAGCAGTGAGGCAGATACGCAGTATTTT. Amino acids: CASSEADTQYF.

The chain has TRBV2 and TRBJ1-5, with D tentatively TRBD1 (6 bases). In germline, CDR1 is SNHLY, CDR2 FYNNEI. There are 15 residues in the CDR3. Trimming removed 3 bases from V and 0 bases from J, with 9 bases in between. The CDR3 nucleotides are TGTGCCAGCAGTGAGAACAGGGCTAGCAATCAGCCCCAGCATTTT. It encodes CASSENRASNQPQHF.